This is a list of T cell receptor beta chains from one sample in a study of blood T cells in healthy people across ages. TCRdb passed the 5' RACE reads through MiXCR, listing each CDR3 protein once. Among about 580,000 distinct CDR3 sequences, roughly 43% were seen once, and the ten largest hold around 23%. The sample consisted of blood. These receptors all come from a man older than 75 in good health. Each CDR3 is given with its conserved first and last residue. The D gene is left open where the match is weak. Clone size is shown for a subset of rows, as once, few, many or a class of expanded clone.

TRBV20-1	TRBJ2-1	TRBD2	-	TGCAGTGCTGAGGGACTAGCGGGGGACAATGAGCAGTTCTTC	CSAEGLAGDNEQFF
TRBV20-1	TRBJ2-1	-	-	TGCAGTGCCGACGGACTCGGGGGAAGGGAGCAGTTCTTC	CSADGLGGREQFF
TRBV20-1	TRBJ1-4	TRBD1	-	TGCAGTGCTGGGGACAGCCGGTCCCCTGAAAAACTGTTTTTT	CSAGDSRSPEKLFF
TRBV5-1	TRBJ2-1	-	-	TGCGCCAGCAGCTTGGCCGACTACCACAATGAACAGTTCTTC	CASSLADYHNEQFF
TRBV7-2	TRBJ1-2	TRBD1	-	TGTGCCATCGAGACAGGGGGCGACTATGGCTACACCTTC	CAIETGGDYGYTF
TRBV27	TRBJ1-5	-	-	TGTGCCAGCAGTTTATCCGGACCTCGGCCCCAGCATTTT	CASSLSGPRPQHF
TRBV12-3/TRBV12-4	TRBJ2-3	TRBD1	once	TGTGCCAGCAGCGACGACAGGGGGCGGACAATTACGCAGTATTTT	CASSDDRGRTITQYF
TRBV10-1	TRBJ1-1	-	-	TGCGCCAGCAGTGAGTCGGAGAAGGGGATGAACACTGAAGCTTTCTTT	CASSESEKGMNTEAFF
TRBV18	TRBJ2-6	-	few	TGTGCCAGCTCTACGGACCTGAAGAGCTCTGGGGCCAACGTCCTGACTTTC	CASSTDLKSSGANVLTF
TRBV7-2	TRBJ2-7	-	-	TGTGCCAGCAGCTTAGAGGGACGCACCATTGACGAGCAGTACTTC	CASSLEGRTIDEQYF